A single sample is the source of the 24 T cell receptor beta chains below, sequenced in a study of neurological immune-mediated disorders. TCRdb reanalysed the 5' RACE reads using MiXCR and keeps one entry per CDR3 protein. The sample carries about 14,000 distinct CDR3 sequences, approximately 13% recorded once. Sequences were obtained from CD8+ T cells from blood. These receptors were obtained from a female donor with HTLV-1-associated myelopathy (HAM/TSP).

There are many counts of this clonotype. This chain connects TRBV5-1 to TRBJ2-1; 12 bases are shared with TRBD2. Per germline, CDR1 SGHRS and CDR2 YFSETQ. This CDR3 spans 19 amino acids. V was pared by 0 bases and J by 2 bases, with 9 bases of the junction left unmatched. CDR3 residues: CASSLDGTSGLTAYNEQFF. As DNA, the CDR3 is TGCGCCAGCAGCTTGGATGGGACTAGCGGGCTTACAGCCTACAATGAGCAGTTCTTC. Variable domain in full (rest from reference TRBV5-1 and TRBJ2-1): KAGVTQTPRYLIKTRGQQVTLSCSPISGHRSVSWYQQTPGQGLQFLFEYFSETQRNKGNFPGRFSGRQFSNSRSEMNVSTLELGDSALYLCASSLDGTSGLTAYNEQFFGPGTRLTVL.

This clonotype was found many times. The chain's CDR3 is CASSYPPGLAGDEQYF. The CDR3 nucleotides read TGCGCCAGCAGCTATCCACCGGGACTAGCGGGAGACGAGCAGTACTTC. This rearrangement joins TRBV5-1 to TRBJ2-7, with 14 bases identical to TRBD2. The CDR3 contains 16 residues. Germline CDR1 is SGHRS and CDR2 is YFSETQ. Unmatched junction bases numbered 7, after V lost 3 bases and J lost 5 bases.

This clonotype was recorded many times. Relative to the germline gene, one junction end is altered; a read error may explain this. This sequence joins TRBV20-1 and TRBJ2-5, with 15 bases identical to TRBD2. Germline lookup yields CDR1 DFQATT and CDR2 SNEGSKA (reference sequence). This CDR3 region has 18 residues. CDR3 loop: CSAREWTSGRAVEETQYF. CDR3 nucleotides: TGCAGTGCTCGAGAGTGGACTAGCGGGAGGGCAGTGGAAGAGACCCAGTACTTC.

This clonotype was seen only a few times. The chain uses TRBV5-1 and TRBJ2-1; 12 bases line up with TRBD2. V was pared by 0 bases and J by 0 bases, with 7 bases of the junction left unmatched. The CDR3 has 19 amino acids. CDR1 and CDR2 from the germline V gene are SGHRS and YFSETQ. The CDR3 nucleotides read TGCGCCAGCAGCTTGGAAGGGACTAGCGGGCTACCCTCCTACAATGAGCAGTTCTTC. This translates into CASSLEGTSGLPSYNEQFF.

CDR3: CSARDSISTDTQYF. CDR3 sequence (DNA): TGCAGTGCTAGAGACTCTATCTCCACAGATACGCAGTATTTT. The chain is built from TRBV20-1 and TRBJ2-3; D remains ambiguous. Germline CDR1 DFQATT, CDR2 SNEGSKA (reference sequence). The V and J ends lost 0 bases and 2 bases respectively, with 9 bases between them. This CDR3 region has 14 residues.

V usage is TRBV5-4 and J usage is TRBJ1-2; D remains unclear. This CDR3 has 14 amino acids. V lost 5 bases, J lost 2 bases, and 13 bases lay in between. CDR1 and CDR2 (germline): SGHNT, YYREEE (reference sequence). CDR3 bases: TGTGCCAGCAGTCCGGACTGCCCCAACTATGGCTACACCTTC. Protein: CASSPDCPNYGYTF.

This clonotype was observed many times. This sequence joins TRBV6-5 and TRBJ2-3; TRBD2 aligns across 10 bases. CDR1 and CDR2 (germline): MNHEY, SVGAGI. Losses at the gene ends were 4 bases for V and 0 bases for J; bases not matched to a gene: 7. CDR3 size: 17 residues. The CDR3 here is CASSFRASGGSTDTQYF. DNA of the CDR3: TGTGCCAGCAGTTTTCGAGCTAGCGGGGGTAGCACAGATACGCAGTATTTT.

This clonotype ranks as medium-sized. The V call is TRBV5-1, the J call TRBJ2-5; D is unclear. Trimming removed 4 bases at V and 2 bases at J, with 15 bases between. Germline CDR1 and CDR2: SGHRS and YFSETQ. The CDR3 consists of 15 residues. The CDR3 coding sequence is TGCGCCAGCAGCCATCTGGGTACCCCACAAGAGACCCAGTACTTC. This gives the protein CASSHLGTPQETQYF.

This clonotype was detected ten times or more. V usage is TRBV20-1 and J usage is TRBJ2-1; D may be TRBD1 (6 bases). Germline V gene sequence: CDR1 DFQATT, CDR2 SNEGSKA (reference sequence). The CDR3 runs to 12 residues. Between the trimmed V and J ends, which lost 0 bases and 8 bases, there was a span of 8 bases. The CDR3 DNA follows: TGCAGTGCTAGAGATGGGGGCTATGAGCAGTTCTTC. Its protein product is CSARDGGYEQFF.

Points on this clonotype: Given a much more abundant clone one base away, this may be a read error. The chain links TRBV21-1 to TRBJ2-7; the table names TRBD1, a call not compared with the DNA. TRBV21-1 is a recognized pseudogene. This CDR3 is built from 11 residues. CDR3 DNA: TGTGCCAGAGATTGGACAGGGGAGGAATACTTC. Amino acid sequence: CARDWTGEEYF.

This clonotype came up many times. The chain is built from TRBV20-1 and TRBJ2-1, with D maybe TRBD1 (6 bases). This CDR3 comprises 13 residues. V was clipped by 2 bases and J by 8 bases, with 13 bases between them. Germline V CDR1 and CDR2: DFQATT, SNEGSKA (reference sequence). The CDR3 reads CSARPTGLHEQFF. The CDR3 DNA follows: TGCAGTGCTAGACCCACAGGGCTCCATGAGCAGTTCTTC.

This clonotype has a count of ten or more. The chain carries TRBV15 and TRBJ1-4; D is ambiguous. The V and J ends lost 5 bases and 8 bases respectively, with 12 bases between them. Germline lookup yields CDR1 LNHNV and CDR2 YYDKDF (reference sequence). The CDR3 runs to 13 residues. CDR3 coding DNA: TGTGCCACCAGCCAGACCGGTGGGGAAAAACTGTTTTTT. The encoded protein is CATSQTGGEKLFF.

This clonotype was detected ten times or more. CDR3 bases: TGCGCCAGCAGCCTGGTTCTAGCGGGAGGGGCTTCCTACGAGCAGTACTTC. Encoded protein: CASSLVLAGGASYEQYF. The chain uses TRBV4-1 and TRBJ2-7; 12 nucleotides agree with TRBD2. Germline V CDR1 and CDR2: MGHRA, YSYEKL. The CDR3 is 17 residues long. With 4 bases clipped from V and 1 base from J, the junction kept 8 bases outside the gene matches.

V is TRBV11-3 and J is TRBJ2-1, with 11 bases aligning to TRBD2. The CDR3 loop spans 16 amino acids. V gave up 6 bases and J gave up 7 bases; unmatched junction bases: 11. CDR1 and CDR2 (germline): SGHNT, YENEEA. Here the CDR3 DNA reads TGTGCCAGCAGTTTTGATACTAGCGGGAGTAAAAATGAGCAGTTCTTC. The encoded protein is CASSFDTSGSKNEQFF.

This clonotype was recorded many times. V and J are TRBV5-1 and TRBJ2-7; D perhaps matches TRBD2 (7 bases). V shed 0 bases and J shed 2 bases, with 18 bases lying between them. The CDR3 consists of 17 residues. Germline V CDR1 and CDR2: SGHRS, YFSETQ. The CDR3 protein is CASSLGIGGRGTYEQYF. CDR3 in DNA: TGCGCCAGCAGCTTGGGGATTGGAGGGAGGGGGACCTACGAGCAGTACTTC.

This clonotype was counted at least ten times. CDR3 sequence reads: CASSYLNTGELFF. DNA for the CDR3: TGTGCCAGCAGTTACCTGAACACCGGGGAGCTGTTTTTT. The rearrangement links TRBV6-5 to TRBJ2-2; D ambiguous. The CDR3 extends over 13 amino acids. Germline V gene data show CDR1 as MNHEY and CDR2 as SVGAGI. V was pared by 2 bases and J by 1 base, with 2 bases between.

This clonotype was found many times. The chain employs TRBV20-1 and TRBJ2-7; the D gene is possibly TRBD1 (5 bases). V was clipped by 2 bases and J by 6 bases, with 26 bases between them. This CDR3 has 17 amino acids. Germline-derived CDR1 and CDR2 are DFQATT and SNEGSKA (reference sequence). Here the CDR3 reads CSARLGVNAKRPGEQYF. The CDR3 DNA reads TGCAGTGCTAGATTAGGGGTAAACGCGAAACGGCCGGGCGAGCAGTACTTC.

The sample holds many counts of this clonotype. The chain uses TRBV20-1 and TRBJ2-2; 9 positions match TRBD1. Germline V CDR1 and CDR2: DFQATT, SNEGSKA (reference sequence). The CDR3 is made up of 15 amino acids. Germline trimming cut 1 base from V and 6 bases from J; bases unmatched to any gene: 6. CDR3 region: CSARGPGQGPGELFF. The DNA of the CDR3 is TGCAGTGCTAGAGGACCGGGACAGGGTCCCGGGGAGCTGTTTTTT.

This clonotype was recorded at least ten times. The gene calls are TRBV12-3 or TRBV12-4 and TRBJ2-5; D is ambiguous. The V gene lost 3 bases and the J gene lost 1 base, with 12 bases spanning the gap. This CDR3 comprises 15 residues. The CDR3 bases are TGTGCCAGCAGTTTCCTCCCAGGACCCCAAGAGACCCAGTACTTC. Its translation: CASSFLPGPQETQYF.

This clonotype was seen repeatedly, ten times or more. The chain employs TRBV11-2 and TRBJ2-7; TRBD1 matches at 9 bases. V trimming: 5 bases; J trimming: 3 bases; junction bases outside the gene matches: 11. Germline lookup yields CDR1 SGHAT and CDR2 FQNNGV. This CDR3 is 16 amino acids long. CDR3: CASSAPQGQGLYEQYF. For the CDR3, the DNA is TGTGCCAGCAGCGCTCCACAGGGACAGGGTCTCTACGAGCAGTACTTC.

This clonotype was picked up many times. J is TRBJ1-1 and V is TRBV7-8; 7 bases agree with TRBD1. The germline V gene encodes CDR1 SGHVS and CDR2 FQNEAQ. The V segment lost 2 bases and the J segment 2 bases; nucleotides outside the gene matches: 17. The CDR3 is made up of 19 amino acids. CDR3 DNA sequence: TGTGCCAGCAGCTTACCTATCTTCCGGGACAGCCCTCGAAACACTGAAGCTTTCTTT. It translates to CASSLPIFRDSPRNTEAFF. The variable domain in full, with the rest retrieved from reference TRBV7-8 and TRBJ1-1, is GAGVSQSPRYKVAKRGQDVALRCDPISGHVSLFWYQQALGQGPEFLTYFQNEAQLDKSGLPSDRFFAERPEGSVSTLKIQRTQQEDSAVYLCASSLPIFRDSPRNTEAFFGQGTRLTVV.

This clonotype was seen once. V and J are TRBV7-2 and TRBJ2-5; 7 bases map to TRBD2. Trimming took 3 bases from V and 5 from J; bases not matched to a gene: 9. Per the germline V gene, CDR1 is SGHTA and CDR2 is FQGNSA. This CDR3 comprises 15 residues. The CDR3 here is CASSLEGGPGETQYF. DNA of the CDR3: TGTGCCAGCAGCTTGGAGGGAGGGCCCGGGGAGACCCAGTACTTC.

This clonotype appeared many times. The chain employs TRBV19 and TRBJ1-1; D ambiguous. V was cut by 1 base and J by 1 base, with 4 bases left in between. The CDR3 contains 13 residues. Looked up from germline, CDR1 is LNHDA and CDR2 is SQIVND (reference sequence). CDR3 sequence (DNA): TGTGCCAGTAGTATAGGAGAGAACACTGAAGCTTTCTTT. Translation gives CASSIGENTEAFF.

This clonotype appeared many times. V is TRBV7-2 and J is TRBJ2-2; D is perhaps TRBD1 (6 bases). The CDR3 loop spans 14 amino acids. V shed 6 bases and J shed 1 base, with 9 bases lying between them. Germline V gene lookup returns CDR1 SGHTA and CDR2 FQGNSA. The CDR3 nucleotides read TGTGCCAGCAGTCTAGGGGGGAACACCGGGGAGCTGTTTTTT. As protein: CASSLGGNTGELFF. The full variable domain, completed using reference TRBV7-2 and TRBJ2-2, is GAGVSQSPSNKVTEKGKDVELRCDPISGHTALYWYRQSLGQGLEFLIYFQGNSAPDKSGLPSDRFSAERTGGSVSTLTIQRTQQEDSAVYLCASSLGGNTGELFFGEGSRLTVL.